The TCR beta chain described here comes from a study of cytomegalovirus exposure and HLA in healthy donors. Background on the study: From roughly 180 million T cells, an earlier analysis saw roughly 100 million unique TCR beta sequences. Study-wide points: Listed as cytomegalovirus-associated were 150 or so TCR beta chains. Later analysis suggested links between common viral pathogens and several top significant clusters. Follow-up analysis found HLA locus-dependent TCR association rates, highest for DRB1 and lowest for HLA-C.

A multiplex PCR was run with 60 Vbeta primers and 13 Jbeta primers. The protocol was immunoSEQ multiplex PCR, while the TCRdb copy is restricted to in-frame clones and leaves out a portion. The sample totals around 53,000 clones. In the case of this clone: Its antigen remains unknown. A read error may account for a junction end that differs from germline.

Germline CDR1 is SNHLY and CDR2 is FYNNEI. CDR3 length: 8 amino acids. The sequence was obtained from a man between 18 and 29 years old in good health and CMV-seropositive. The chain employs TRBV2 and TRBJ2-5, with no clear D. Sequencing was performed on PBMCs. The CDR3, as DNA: TGTGCCAGCAGGGCCGAGGACTTC. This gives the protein CASRAEDF.